A single sample is the source of the 3 T cell receptor beta chains below, sequenced in a study of CD8+CD57+ T cells in acquired aplastic anemia. Both TCR beta VDJ combination and CDR3 sequence profiling were carried out. Genomic DNA was the template for this profiling. MiXCR was run by TCRdb on the reads, yielding one entry per CDR3 protein. There are some 170,000 distinct CDR3 sequences in the sample; roughly 48% occur only once, and roughly 1.1% lies in the top ten. The authors sequenced patients whose flow cytometry had shown CD8+CD57+ cell expansion. What was sequenced was sorted CD4+, CD8+, or CD8+CD57+ T cells (not recorded which) from PBMCs. Source of these receptors: a human donor with aplastic anemia.

About this clonotype: Germline is not matched at one junction end, which may reflect a read error. This sequence joins TRBV10-3 and TRBJ2-5; no reliable D call. This CDR3 contains 13 residues. Germline V gene data show CDR1 as ENHRY and CDR2 as SYGVKD. DNA of the CDR3: TGTGCCAGCAGTGCCCCCGCCCAGGAGACCCAGTACTTC. This sequence encodes CASSAPAQETQYF.

This clonotype was seen at least ten times. The V gene is TRBV7-8, the J gene TRBJ1-2; the match to TRBD1 covers 8 bases. With V trimmed by 1 base and J by 6 bases, 10 bases remained unmatched. Germline CDR1 reads SGHVS; CDR2 reads FQNEAQ. This CDR3 comprises 16 residues. CDR3 in amino acids: CASSLGRQGPGDGYTF. Here the CDR3 DNA reads TGTGCCAGCAGCTTAGGGAGACAGGGGCCTGGAGATGGCTACACCTTC.

The rearrangement joins TRBV7-8 to TRBJ2-7, with a tentative D call TRBD1 (6 bases). The V end was cut by 6 bases, the J end by 12 bases, with 21 bases between. The CDR3 covers 13 residues. Looked up from germline, CDR1 is SGHVS and CDR2 is FQNEAQ. CDR3 bases: TGTGCCAGCAGTTCACTACAGGGAGAGGCTCCGTACTTC. This encodes CASSSLQGEAPYF.